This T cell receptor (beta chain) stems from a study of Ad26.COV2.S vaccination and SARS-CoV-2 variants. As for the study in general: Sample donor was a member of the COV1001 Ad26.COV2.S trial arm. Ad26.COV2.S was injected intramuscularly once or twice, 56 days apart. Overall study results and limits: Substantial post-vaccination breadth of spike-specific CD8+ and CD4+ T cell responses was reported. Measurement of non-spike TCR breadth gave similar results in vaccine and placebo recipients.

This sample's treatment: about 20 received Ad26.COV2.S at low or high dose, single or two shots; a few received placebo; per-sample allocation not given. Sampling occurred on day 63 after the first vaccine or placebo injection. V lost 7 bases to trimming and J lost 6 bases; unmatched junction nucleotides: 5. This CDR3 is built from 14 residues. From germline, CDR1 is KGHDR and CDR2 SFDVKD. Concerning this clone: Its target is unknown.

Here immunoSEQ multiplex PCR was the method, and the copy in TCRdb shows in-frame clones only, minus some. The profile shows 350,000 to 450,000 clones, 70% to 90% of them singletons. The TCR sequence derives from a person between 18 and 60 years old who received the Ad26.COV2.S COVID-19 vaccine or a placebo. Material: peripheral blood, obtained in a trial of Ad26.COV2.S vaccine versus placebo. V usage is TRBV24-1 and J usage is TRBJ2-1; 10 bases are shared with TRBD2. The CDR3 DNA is TGTGCCACCAGCAGGACTAGCGGCCGCAATGAGCAGTTCTTC. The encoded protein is CATSRTSGRNEQFF.